The text below deals with one T cell receptor (beta chain). This may arise from a read error, as a much more abundant clone is one base away. This sample is drawn from a study of kidney transplant recipient with SARS-CoV-2 infection. MiXCR, run by TCRdb on the reads, gives a single entry per CDR3 protein. Of 200,000 to 300,000 distinct CDR3 sequences listed, around 28% are singletons. The receptor comes from a male patient between 25 and 39 years old who had COVID-19 and was a kidney transplant recipient. Some T cells may be transferred from the graft donor. This sample comprised a blood sample, obtained at baseline and on day 111 from a kidney transplant recipient.

CDR3 in amino acids: CAWSVGSVGTGELLF. CDR3 nucleotides: TGTGCCTGGAGTGTAGGGTCGGTCGGCACCGGGGAGCTGCTTTTT. The rearrangement uses TRBV30 and TRBJ2-2; a possible D gene is TRBD2 (5 bases). CDR1 and CDR2 from the germline V gene are GTSNPN and SVGIG (reference sequence). CDR3 length: 15 amino acids.